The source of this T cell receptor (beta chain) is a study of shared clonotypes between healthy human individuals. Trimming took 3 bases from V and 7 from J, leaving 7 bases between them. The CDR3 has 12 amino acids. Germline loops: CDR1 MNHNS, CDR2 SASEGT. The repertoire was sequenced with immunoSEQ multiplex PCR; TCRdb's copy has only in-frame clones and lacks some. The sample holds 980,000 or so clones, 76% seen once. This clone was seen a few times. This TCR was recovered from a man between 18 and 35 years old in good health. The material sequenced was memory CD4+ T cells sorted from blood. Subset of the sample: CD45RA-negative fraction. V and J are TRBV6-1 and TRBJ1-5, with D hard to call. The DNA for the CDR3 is TGTGCCAGCAGTGAGTGGAAACAGCCCCAGCATTTT. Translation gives CASSEWKQPQHF.